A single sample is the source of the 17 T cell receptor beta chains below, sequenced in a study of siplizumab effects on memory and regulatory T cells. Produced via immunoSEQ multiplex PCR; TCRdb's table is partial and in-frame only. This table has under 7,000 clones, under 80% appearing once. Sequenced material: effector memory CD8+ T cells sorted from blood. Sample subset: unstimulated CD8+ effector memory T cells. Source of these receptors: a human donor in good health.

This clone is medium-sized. CDR3 sequence: CASSETGGADQPQHF. DNA for the CDR3: TGTGCCAGCAGTGAGACAGGGGGCGCCGATCAGCCCCAGCATTTT. The chain combines TRBV6-4 with TRBJ1-5, with TRBD1 identical over 10 bases. Trimming took 3 bases from V and 5 from J; bases not matched to a gene: 4. The CDR3 covers 15 residues. The V gene's germline CDR1 is MRHNA and CDR2 SNTAGT.

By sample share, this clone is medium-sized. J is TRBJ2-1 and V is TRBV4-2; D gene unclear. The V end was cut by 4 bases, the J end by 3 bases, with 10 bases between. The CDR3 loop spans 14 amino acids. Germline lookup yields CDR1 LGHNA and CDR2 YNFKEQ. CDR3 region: CASSPTPLYNEQFF. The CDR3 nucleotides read TGTGCCAGCAGCCCGACCCCTCTCTACAATGAGCAGTTCTTC.

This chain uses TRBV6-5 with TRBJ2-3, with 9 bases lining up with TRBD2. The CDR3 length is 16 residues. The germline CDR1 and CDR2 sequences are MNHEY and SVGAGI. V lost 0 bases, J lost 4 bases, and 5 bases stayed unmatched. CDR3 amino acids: CASSYSFSGGADTQYF. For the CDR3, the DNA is TGTGCCAGCAGTTACTCGTTTAGCGGGGGCGCAGATACGCAGTATTTT.

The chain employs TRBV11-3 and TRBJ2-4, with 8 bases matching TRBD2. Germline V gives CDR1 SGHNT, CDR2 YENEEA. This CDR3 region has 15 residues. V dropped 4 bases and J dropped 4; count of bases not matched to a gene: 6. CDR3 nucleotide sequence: TGTGCCAGCAGCTCCCCGGGGGGGAGGAAAAACATTCAGTACTTC. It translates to CASSSPGGRKNIQYF.

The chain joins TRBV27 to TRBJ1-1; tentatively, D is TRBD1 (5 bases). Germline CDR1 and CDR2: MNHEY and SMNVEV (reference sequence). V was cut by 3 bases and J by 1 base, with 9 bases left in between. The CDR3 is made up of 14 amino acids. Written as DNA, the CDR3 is TGTGCCAGCAGTTTCGGGGCCCCGAACACTGAAGCTTTCTTT. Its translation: CASSFGAPNTEAFF.

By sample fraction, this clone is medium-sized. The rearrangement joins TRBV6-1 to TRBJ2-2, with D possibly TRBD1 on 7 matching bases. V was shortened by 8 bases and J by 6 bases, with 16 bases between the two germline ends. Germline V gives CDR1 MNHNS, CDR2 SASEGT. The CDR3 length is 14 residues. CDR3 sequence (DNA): TGTGCCAGCCCCGACAGGGAGGTTTCCGGGGAGCTGTTTTTT. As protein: CASPDREVSGELFF.

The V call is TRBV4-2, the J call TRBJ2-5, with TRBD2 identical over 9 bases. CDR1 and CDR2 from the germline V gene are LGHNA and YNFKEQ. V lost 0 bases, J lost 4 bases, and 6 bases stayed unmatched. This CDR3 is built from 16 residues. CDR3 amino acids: CASSQDPAGGPETQYF. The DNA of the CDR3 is TGTGCCAGCAGCCAAGATCCTGCGGGGGGGCCAGAGACCCAGTACTTC.

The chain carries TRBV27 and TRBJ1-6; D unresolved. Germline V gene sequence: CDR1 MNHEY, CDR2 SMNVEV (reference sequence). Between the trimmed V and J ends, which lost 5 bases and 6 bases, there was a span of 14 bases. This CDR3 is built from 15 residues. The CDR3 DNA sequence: TGTGCCAGCAGTGAAGGCAGAGGTGGTAATTCACCCCTCCACTTT. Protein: CASSEGRGGNSPLHF.

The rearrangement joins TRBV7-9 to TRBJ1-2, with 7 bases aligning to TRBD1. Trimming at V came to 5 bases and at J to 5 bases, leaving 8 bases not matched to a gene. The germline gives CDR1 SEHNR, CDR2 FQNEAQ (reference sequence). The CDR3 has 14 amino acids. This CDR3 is CASSHTGEPYGYTF. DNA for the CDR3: TGTGCCAGCAGCCACACAGGGGAACCGTATGGCTACACCTTC.

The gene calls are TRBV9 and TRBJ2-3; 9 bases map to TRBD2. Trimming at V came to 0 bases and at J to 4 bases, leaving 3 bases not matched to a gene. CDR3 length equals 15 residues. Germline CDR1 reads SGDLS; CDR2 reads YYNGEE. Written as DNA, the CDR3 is TGTGCCAGCAGCGTAGTAGCGGGGGTGGCAGATACGCAGTATTTT. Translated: CASSVVAGVADTQYF.

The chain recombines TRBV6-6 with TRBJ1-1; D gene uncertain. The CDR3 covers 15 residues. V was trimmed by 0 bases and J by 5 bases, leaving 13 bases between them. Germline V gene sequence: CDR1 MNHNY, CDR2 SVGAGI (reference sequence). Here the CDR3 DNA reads TGTGCCAGCAGTTACTCGATCCTTGAGCGGACTGAAGCTTTCTTT. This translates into CASSYSILERTEAFF.

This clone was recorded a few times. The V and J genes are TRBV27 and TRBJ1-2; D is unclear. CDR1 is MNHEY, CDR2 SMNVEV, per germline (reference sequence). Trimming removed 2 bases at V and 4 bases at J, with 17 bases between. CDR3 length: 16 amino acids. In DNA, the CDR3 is TGTGCCAGCAGTTTAGGTGACCCCCTGGCAACCTATGGCTACACCTTC. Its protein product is CASSLGDPLATYGYTF.

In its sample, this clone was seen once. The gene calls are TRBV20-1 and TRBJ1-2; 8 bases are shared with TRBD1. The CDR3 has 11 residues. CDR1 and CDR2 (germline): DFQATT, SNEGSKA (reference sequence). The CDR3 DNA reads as TGCAGATTACAGGGGGACTATGGCTACACCTTC. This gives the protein CRLQGDYGYTF.

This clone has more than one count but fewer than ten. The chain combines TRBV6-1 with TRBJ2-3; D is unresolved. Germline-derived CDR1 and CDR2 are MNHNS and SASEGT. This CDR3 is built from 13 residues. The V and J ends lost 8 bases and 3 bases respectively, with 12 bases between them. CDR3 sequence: CASDSRETDTQYF. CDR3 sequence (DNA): TGTGCCAGCGATTCTAGAGAAACAGATACGCAGTATTTT.

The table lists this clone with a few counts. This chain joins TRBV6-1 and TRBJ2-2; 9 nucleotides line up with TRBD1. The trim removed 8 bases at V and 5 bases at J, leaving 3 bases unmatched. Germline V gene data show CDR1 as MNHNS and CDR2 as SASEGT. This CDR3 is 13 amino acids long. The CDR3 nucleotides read TGTGCCAGCCCCGGGACAGGGACCGGGGAGCTGTTTTTT. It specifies CASPGTGTGELFF.

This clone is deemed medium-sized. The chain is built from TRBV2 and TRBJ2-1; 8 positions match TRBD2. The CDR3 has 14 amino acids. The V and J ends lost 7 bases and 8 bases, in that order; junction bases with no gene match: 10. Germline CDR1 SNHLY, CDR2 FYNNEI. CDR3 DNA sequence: TGTGCCAGCACTCCGGGGGGGCCTGTGGATGAGCAGTTCTTC. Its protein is CASTPGGPVDEQFF.

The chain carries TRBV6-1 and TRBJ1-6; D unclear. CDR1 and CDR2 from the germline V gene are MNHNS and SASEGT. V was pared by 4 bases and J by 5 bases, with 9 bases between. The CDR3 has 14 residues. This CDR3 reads CASSVSQDNSPLHF. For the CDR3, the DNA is TGTGCCAGCAGTGTGTCTCAAGATAATTCACCCCTCCACTTT.